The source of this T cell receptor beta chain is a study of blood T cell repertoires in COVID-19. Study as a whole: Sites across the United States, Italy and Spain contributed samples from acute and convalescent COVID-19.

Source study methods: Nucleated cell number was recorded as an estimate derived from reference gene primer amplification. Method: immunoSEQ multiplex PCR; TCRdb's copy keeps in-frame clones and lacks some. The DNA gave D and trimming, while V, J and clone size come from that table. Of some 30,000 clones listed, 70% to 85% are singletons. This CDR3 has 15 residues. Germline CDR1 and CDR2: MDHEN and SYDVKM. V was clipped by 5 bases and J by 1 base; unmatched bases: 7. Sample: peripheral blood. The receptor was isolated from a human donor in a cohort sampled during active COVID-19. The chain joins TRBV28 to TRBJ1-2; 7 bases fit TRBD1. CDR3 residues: CASSPGQVNNYGYTF. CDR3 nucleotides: TGTGCCAGCAGTCCAGGACAGGTCAATAACTATGGCTACACCTTC.